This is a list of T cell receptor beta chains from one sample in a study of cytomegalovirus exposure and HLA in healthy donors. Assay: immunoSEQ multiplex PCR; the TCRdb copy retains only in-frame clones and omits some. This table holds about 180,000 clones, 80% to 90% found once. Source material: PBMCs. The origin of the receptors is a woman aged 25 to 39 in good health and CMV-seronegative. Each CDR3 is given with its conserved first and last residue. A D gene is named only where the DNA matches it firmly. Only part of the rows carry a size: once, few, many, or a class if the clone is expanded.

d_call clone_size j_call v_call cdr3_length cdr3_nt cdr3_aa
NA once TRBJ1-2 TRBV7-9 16 TGTGCCAGCAGCTTGCTTGTTACAGAAGGCGACTATGGCTACACCTTC CASSLLVTEGDYGYTF
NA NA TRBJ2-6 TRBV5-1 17 TGCGCCAGCAGCTTGTTAGCCAGTAAGCCTGGGGCCAACGTCCTGACTTTC CASSLLASKPGANVLTF
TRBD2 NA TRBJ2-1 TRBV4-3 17 TGCGCCAGCAGCCAAGAGATGGCGGGGGGCGAGTACAATGAGCAGTTCTTC CASSQEMAGGEYNEQFF
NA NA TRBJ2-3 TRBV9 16 TGTGCCAGCAGCGTGGGTAGCGGAACTAGCACAGATACGCAGTATTTT CASSVGSGTSTDTQYF
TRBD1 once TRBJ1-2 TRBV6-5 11 TGTGCCACCCGGGACAGCTATGGCTACACCTTC CATRDSYGYTF
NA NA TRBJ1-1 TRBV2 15 TGTGCCAGCAGCACGAACACAGCGGTGGACACTGAAGCTTTCTTT CASSTNTAVDTEAFF
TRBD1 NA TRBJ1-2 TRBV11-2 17 TGTGCCAGCAGCTATGACGTAGGGACAGGCGGACCCTCTGGCTACACCTTC CASSYDVGTGGPSGYTF
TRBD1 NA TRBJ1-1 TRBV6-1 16 TGTGCCAGCAGTGAAGGCGAGGGGACAGGGGGCACTGAAGCTTTCTTT CASSEGEGTGGTEAFF
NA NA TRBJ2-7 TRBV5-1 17 TGCGCCAGCAGCTTGGCCGGAGGGGGCGCAAATCGCTACGAGCAGTACTTC CASSLAGGGANRYEQYF
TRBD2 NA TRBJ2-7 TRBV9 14 TGTGCCAGCAGCGCTACTAGCGGGGGATACGAGCAGTACTTC CASSATSGGYEQYF
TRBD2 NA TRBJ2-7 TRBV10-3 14 TGTGCCATCAGCCTAGCGGGGGGGCGAAGGGAGCAGTACTTC CAISLAGGRREQYF
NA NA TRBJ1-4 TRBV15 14 TGTGCCACCAGCAGATCTACAGGGTCGAGAAAACTGTTTTTT CATSRSTGSRKLFF
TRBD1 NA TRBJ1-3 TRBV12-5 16 TGTGCTAGTGGCCTGGGACAGCCGAACTCTGGAAACACCATATATTTT CASGLGQPNSGNTIYF
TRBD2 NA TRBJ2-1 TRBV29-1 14 TGCAGCGTTGCTCGGACTAGCGGCTACAATGAGCAGTTCTTC CSVARTSGYNEQFF
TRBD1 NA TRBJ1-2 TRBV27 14 TGTGCCAGCAGTTTATCGGGACAGGGCGGTGGCTACACCTTC CASSLSGQGGGYTF